This TCR beta chain was recorded in a study of CD8 T cells in Susac syndrome. TEMRA cells were FACS-enriched, with CD8+ and CD4+ T cells isolated negatively. CDR1 is SGDLS, CDR2 YYNGEE, per germline. There are 15 residues in the CDR3. The V segment lost 3 bases and the J segment 5 bases; nucleotides outside the gene matches: 3. Reverse transcription of about 0.45 to 1 ug RNA was performed with random hexamers. Amplification of TCR beta CDR3 was carried out by immunoSEQ multiplex PCR, which covered 54 Vbeta and 13 Jbeta segments. TCRdb reprocessed the immunoSEQ multiplex PCR reads with MiXCR, giving one entry per CDR3 protein. Of more than 200,000 distinct CDR3 sequences listed, 93% are singletons.

This TCR came from a human donor with multiple sclerosis. This chain uses TRBV9 with TRBJ2-3, with 13 positions matching TRBD2. What was sequenced was CD4+ T cells from PBMCs. The CDR3 region is CASSGGLAGRDTQYF. As DNA, the CDR3 is TGTGCCAGCAGCGGGGGACTAGCGGGAAGAGATACGCAGTATTTT.